Listed below are T cell receptor beta chains from one sample, sequenced in a study of cytomegalovirus exposure and HLA in healthy donors. TCRdb keeps only in-frame clones here, not all; method: immunoSEQ multiplex PCR. Among approximately 170,000 clones listed, 85% were seen once. Sequenced material: PBMCs. The receptors here all came from a boy under 10 years old in good health and CMV-seronegative. The CDR3 runs from the conserved cysteine through the conserved F or W. Size values are once, few and many counts, or a class for expanded clones, and some rows have none.

CASSEQGSSPLHF	TRBJ1-6	TRBV10-1	NA
CASSQVSGGTYNEQFF	TRBJ2-1	TRBV14	NA
CASSLDRAIYGYTF	TRBJ1-2	TRBV6-5	NA
CASSSDTEAFF	TRBJ1-1	TRBV2	NA
CAWNTGLSQPQHF	TRBJ1-5	TRBV30	NA
CSSSPTGGGGYTF	TRBJ1-2	TRBV7-9	NA
CASSVGTVGEQFF	TRBJ2-1	TRBV9	NA
CASSQVGLQETQYF	TRBJ2-5	TRBV4-1	NA
CASSLSSATSGRYNEQFF	TRBJ2-1	TRBV7-3	NA
CAWRPTAQITEAFF	TRBJ1-1	TRBV30	few
CATRGNEKLFF	TRBJ1-4	TRBV28	NA
CSAAYGTSSYEQYF	TRBJ2-7	TRBV29-1	NA
CASSTGSEQYF	TRBJ2-7	TRBV19	NA
CASSLETGYGYTF	TRBJ1-2	TRBV5-1	NA
CASSSLVAGGRGNEQFF	TRBJ2-1	TRBV5-1	NA
CASSVGDEQFF	TRBJ2-1	TRBV9	few
CASSPDRGGYEQYF	TRBJ2-7	TRBV5-8	NA
CASVGQGDHEQYF	TRBJ2-7	TRBV2	NA
CAWSTLAGQDTQYF	TRBJ2-3	TRBV30	NA
CASSWTGTEQFF	TRBJ2-1	TRBV5-1	NA
CASSEGYGTSGTHLGEQYF	TRBJ2-7	TRBV27	NA
CASNPGQSLFDTIYF	TRBJ1-3	TRBV19	NA
CASSQVGTVQRGYTF	TRBJ1-2	TRBV4-1	NA
CASSQDRDRGNQPQHF	TRBJ1-5	TRBV4-1	NA
CASSMDRVRAGELFF	TRBJ2-2	TRBV19	NA
CASSASTSGRSNEQFF	TRBJ2-1	TRBV21-1	NA
CASSLWVGDQPQHF	TRBJ1-5	TRBV28	once
CASSLQEGAQHF	TRBJ1-5	TRBV28	NA
CASRVLWAPNTEAFF	TRBJ1-1	TRBV28	NA
CASSEKILGATEAFF	TRBJ1-1	TRBV4-1	NA
CASSLRGIDEQFF	TRBJ2-1	TRBV5-4	few
CAWRVAGANVLTF	TRBJ2-6	TRBV30	once
CASSLSGGLAGGGYEQYF	TRBJ2-7	TRBV28	NA
CASSLGGRKGGELFF	TRBJ2-2	TRBV5-4	NA
CASSDNGGGGIGTQYF	TRBJ2-3	TRBV2	NA
CASSFDSPQGDTQYF	TRBJ2-3	TRBV5-4	NA
CASSASGTGWYF	TRBJ2-3	TRBV6-5	NA
CASRQVGHQPQHF	TRBJ1-5	TRBV6-5	NA
CASSQGRYGTDTQYF	TRBJ2-3	TRBV4-1	NA
CASRQNSNPGINEKLFF	TRBJ1-4	TRBV19	NA
CASRAYSGLPYEAFF	TRBJ1-1	TRBV19	NA
CASSEWRAGEQYF	TRBJ2-7	TRBV2	NA
CASSKARTGGFQYF	TRBJ2-5	TRBV21-1	once
CASSGEATSGGAGYF	TRBJ2-5	TRBV6-1	few
CSVDFVLRDEKLFF	TRBJ1-4	TRBV29-1	NA
CASSIWSADTQYF	TRBJ2-3	TRBV19	NA
CASSETSGGVDTQYF	TRBJ2-3	TRBV6-1	once
CASSGVNSLYYGYTF	TRBJ1-2	TRBV9	NA
CASSLLAGDHPDTQYF	TRBJ2-3	TRBV11-1	NA
CASSRDRGMIGGYTF	TRBJ1-2	TRBV27	NA
CASSLVSGKSSYNEQFF	TRBJ2-1	TRBV5-1	NA
CASSVRSPVSETQYF	TRBJ2-5	TRBV6-1	NA
CASSGGGSQETQYF	TRBJ2-5	TRBV4-1	NA
CASSLWAGGGYTF	TRBJ1-2	TRBV28	NA
CASSLAVTRELFF	TRBJ2-2	TRBV7-9	NA